These 8 T cell receptor beta chains share one sample of origin, sequenced in a study of T cell responses to AZD1222 COVID-19 vaccine. Profiling relied on immunoSEQ multiplex PCR, and the TCRdb table lists in-frame clones only, not all of them. In the table there are 150,000 or so clones, 85% to 95% of which are singletons. The source was peripheral blood, collected on day 0 of AZD1222 vaccination. These receptors originate from an adult in good health.

The J gene is TRBJ1-2, the V gene TRBV4-1; D gene uncertain. V lost 0 bases to trimming and J lost 8 bases, with 19 bases between them. Germline values: CDR1 MGHRA, CDR2 YSYEKL. CDR3 length equals 16 residues. The CDR3 DNA sequence: TGCGCCAGCAGCCAAGACCTCGGACCCGGACGTGGGGGCTACACCTTC. Protein product: CASSQDLGPGRGGYTF.

This clone has just one count. The CDR3, as DNA: TGTGCCAGCAGTGAGGAGGGCGCTTTTCTTGGCTACACCTTC. Protein product: CASSEEGAFLGYTF. The chain combines TRBV6-1 with TRBJ1-2, with no clear D. Trimming left V 3 bases short and J 7 bases short, with 15 bases between. CDR1 is MNHNS, CDR2 SASEGT, per germline. The length of the CDR3 is 14 residues.

The chain is built from TRBV19 and TRBJ1-2; D is unresolved. With 3 bases removed from V and 8 bases from J, the gap between germline ends came to 25 bases. The germline V gene encodes CDR1 LNHDA and CDR2 SQIVND (reference sequence). The CDR3 runs to 17 residues. Here the CDR3 reads CASSIWVEGQLSRGYTF. The CDR3 coding sequence is TGTGCCAGTAGTATTTGGGTCGAGGGCCAACTTAGTAGGGGCTACACCTTC.

The chain couples TRBV12-3 or TRBV12-4 to TRBJ1-5, with D possibly matching TRBD1 (5 bases). CDR3 length: 12 amino acids. Trimming left V 3 bases short and J 9 bases short, with 9 bases between. The CDR3 region has the DNA TGTGCCAGCAGTTTCGGCCAGGGGCCCCAGCATTTT. It specifies CASSFGQGPQHF.

The gene calls are TRBV3-1 (or the pseudogene TRBV3-2) and TRBJ2-7; 10 positions match TRBD1. CDR1 LGHDT and CDR2 YNNKEL come from the germline V gene (reference sequence). The CDR3 consists of 14 residues. The V and J ends lost 4 bases and 6 bases, in that order; junction bases with no gene match: 6. The CDR3 is CASSRQGARSEQYF. CDR3 DNA: TGTGCCAGCAGCCGACAGGGGGCGCGGAGCGAGCAGTACTTC.

V is TRBV5-8 and J is TRBJ1-2; no definite D call. V lost 9 bases, J lost 4 bases, and 25 bases lay in between. There are 16 residues in the CDR3. CDR1 and CDR2 from the germline V gene are SGHTS and YDEGEE. In nucleotides, the CDR3 is TGTGCCACCATAACCTACTACAGCGTGACCCTCTATGGCTACACCTTC. Its translation: CATITYYSVTLYGYTF. Complete variable domain (other parts from reference TRBV5-8 and TRBJ1-2): EAGVTQSPTHLIKTRGQQATLRCSPISGHTSVYWYQQALGLGLQFLLWYDEGEERNRGNFPPRFSGRQFPNYSSELNVNALELEDSALYLCATITYYSVTLYGYTFGSGTRLTVV.

Notes on this clone: This sample also contains other DNA sequences that code for the same CDR3. The V gene is TRBV12-3 or TRBV12-4, the J gene TRBJ1-1; D may be TRBD1 (5 bases). CDR3 size: 13 residues. V was clipped by 3 bases and J by 1 base, with 6 bases between them. In nucleotides, the CDR3 is TGTGCCAGCAGTTTGGGGCGGAACACTGAAGCTTTCTTT. This codes for CASSLGRNTEAFF.

The V gene is TRBV3-1 (or the pseudogene TRBV3-2), the J gene TRBJ1-2; no clear D gene. Germline values: CDR1 LGHDT, CDR2 YNNKEL (reference sequence). This CDR3 has 13 amino acids. The V end was cut by 0 bases, the J end by 8 bases, with 10 bases between. In DNA form, the CDR3 reads TGTGCCAGCAGCCAAGATTTGACGCGCGGCTACACCTTC. Protein: CASSQDLTRGYTF.